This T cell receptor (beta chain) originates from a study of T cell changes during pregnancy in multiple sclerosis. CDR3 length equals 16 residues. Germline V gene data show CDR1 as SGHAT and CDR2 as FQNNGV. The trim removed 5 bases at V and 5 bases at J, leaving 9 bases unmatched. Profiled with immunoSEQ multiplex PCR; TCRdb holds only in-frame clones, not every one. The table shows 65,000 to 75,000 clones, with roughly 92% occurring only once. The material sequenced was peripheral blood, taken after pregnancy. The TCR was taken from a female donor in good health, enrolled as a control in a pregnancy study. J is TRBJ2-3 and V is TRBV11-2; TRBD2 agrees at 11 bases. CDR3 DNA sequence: TGTGCCAGCAGCCCGGGGCCCCTAGCGGGAGGAGATACGCAGTATTTT. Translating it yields CASSPGPLAGGDTQYF. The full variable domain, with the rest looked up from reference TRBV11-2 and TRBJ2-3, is EAGVAQSPRYKIIEKRQSVAFWCNPISGHATLYWYQQILGQGPKLLIQFQNNGVVDDSQLPKDRFSAERLKGVDSTLKIQPAKLEDSAVYLCASSPGPLAGGDTQYFGPGTRLTVL.